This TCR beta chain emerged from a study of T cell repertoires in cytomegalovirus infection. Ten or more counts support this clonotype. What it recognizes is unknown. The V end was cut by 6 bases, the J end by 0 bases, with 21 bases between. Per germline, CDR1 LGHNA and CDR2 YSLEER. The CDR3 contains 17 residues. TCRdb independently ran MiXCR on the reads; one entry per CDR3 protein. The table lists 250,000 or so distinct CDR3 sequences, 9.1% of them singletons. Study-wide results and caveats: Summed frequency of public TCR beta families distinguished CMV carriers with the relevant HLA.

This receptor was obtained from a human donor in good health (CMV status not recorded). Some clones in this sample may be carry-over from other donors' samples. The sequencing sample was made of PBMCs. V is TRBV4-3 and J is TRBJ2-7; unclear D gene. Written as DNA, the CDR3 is TGCGCCAGCAGTTCCAGACCCACTCCCCCTAGCTCCTACGAGCAGTACTTC. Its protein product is CASSSRPTPPSSYEQYF.